These T cell receptor beta chains were read from a single sample in a study of vaccination effects on CD4 cells after COVID-19. Antigen specificity for these receptors is unknown. Profiling relied on immunoSEQ multiplex PCR, and the TCRdb table lists in-frame clones only, not all of them. The repertoire has 43,000 or so clones, about 70% of them found once; the top ten carry around 7%. The sequenced sample was CD4+ T cells from PBMCs cultured without peptide, obtained after COVID-19 vaccination. The receptors stem from a human donor who received a COVID-19 vaccine. Each CDR3 is given with its conserved first and last residue. D genes are given only for firm matches. Clone size is not always given. Where it is, it says once, few, many or a class for expanded clones.

j_call: TRBJ1-2
d_call: TRBD1
v_call: TRBV9
clone_size: once
cdr3_aa: CASSLRGTGGTYGYTF
cdr3_nt: TGTGCCAGCAGCCTAAGAGGGACAGGGGGTACCTATGGCTACACCTTC

j_call: TRBJ2-5
d_call: .
v_call: TRBV11-2
clone_size: .
cdr3_aa: CASSSGLKETQYF
cdr3_nt: TGTGCCAGCAGCTCGGGACTGAAAGAGACCCAGTACTTC

j_call: TRBJ2-1
d_call: .
v_call: TRBV2
clone_size: .
cdr3_aa: CASSAGTSGFNEQFF
cdr3_nt: TGTGCCAGCAGCGCCGGGACCAGCGGGTTCAATGAGCAGTTCTTC

j_call: TRBJ2-3
d_call: TRBD1
v_call: TRBV19
clone_size: .
cdr3_aa: CASSIVGTVSTDTQYF
cdr3_nt: TGTGCCAGTAGTATAGTGGGGACAGTGAGCACAGATACGCAGTATTTT

j_call: TRBJ1-2
d_call: .
v_call: TRBV6-2/TRBV6-3
clone_size: .
cdr3_aa: CASSWDIAYGYTF
cdr3_nt: TGTGCCAGCAGTTGGGACATTGCCTATGGCTACACCTTC

j_call: TRBJ1-5
d_call: .
v_call: TRBV24-1
clone_size: .
cdr3_aa: CATSALSTDPRNQPQHF
cdr3_nt: TGTGCCACCAGTGCCTTATCGACAGACCCTAGAAATCAGCCCCAGCATTTT

j_call: TRBJ2-7
d_call: .
v_call: TRBV11-2
clone_size: .
cdr3_aa: CASSLDFASYEQYF
cdr3_nt: TGTGCCAGCAGCTTAGATTTTGCCTCCTACGAGCAGTACTTC

j_call: TRBJ2-7
d_call: TRBD2
v_call: TRBV7-2
clone_size: .
cdr3_aa: CASSLVSAGAYEQYF
cdr3_nt: TGTGCCAGCAGCTTAGTGTCAGCGGGAGCCTACGAGCAGTACTTC

j_call: TRBJ2-7
d_call: TRBD1
v_call: TRBV4-1
clone_size: few
cdr3_aa: CASSLGTGSSYEQYF
cdr3_nt: TGCGCCAGCAGCCTTGGGACAGGGTCTTCCTACGAGCAGTACTTC

j_call: TRBJ1-1
d_call: .
v_call: TRBV2
clone_size: once
cdr3_aa: CASSVQPNTEAFF
cdr3_nt: TGTGCCAGCAGTGTACAGCCGAACACTGAAGCTTTCTTT

j_call: TRBJ2-7
d_call: .
v_call: TRBV2
clone_size: .
cdr3_aa: CASSVKYEQYF
cdr3_nt: TGTGCCAGCAGTGTGAAGTACGAGCAGTACTTC

j_call: TRBJ1-5
d_call: .
v_call: TRBV19
clone_size: .
cdr3_aa: CASSTWVAVSNQPQHF
cdr3_nt: TGTGCCAGTAGTACGTGGGTCGCAGTTAGCAATCAGCCCCAGCATTTT

j_call: TRBJ1-5
d_call: .
v_call: TRBV12-3/TRBV12-4
clone_size: few
cdr3_aa: CASSLESNQPQHF
cdr3_nt: TGTGCCAGCAGTTTAGAGAGCAATCAGCCCCAGCATTTT

j_call: TRBJ1-5
d_call: .
v_call: TRBV27
clone_size: .
cdr3_aa: CASSFGGSNQPQHF
cdr3_nt: TGTGCCAGCAGTTTCGGGGGAAGCAATCAGCCCCAGCATTTT

j_call: TRBJ1-2
d_call: TRBD1
v_call: TRBV29-1
clone_size: .
cdr3_aa: CSVETGDGYTF
cdr3_nt: TGCAGCGTGGAAACAGGGGATGGCTACACCTTC

j_call: TRBJ2-7
d_call: .
v_call: TRBV6-5
clone_size: once
cdr3_aa: CASTGEGTYEQYF
cdr3_nt: TGTGCCAGTACAGGGGAGGGCACCTACGAGCAGTACTTC

j_call: TRBJ2-1
d_call: .
v_call: TRBV12-3/TRBV12-4
clone_size: .
cdr3_aa: CASRLMGGNEQFF
cdr3_nt: TGTGCCAGCAGACTAATGGGGGGTAATGAGCAGTTCTTC

j_call: TRBJ2-5
d_call: .
v_call: TRBV27
clone_size: .
cdr3_aa: CASRPSTLTTQYF
cdr3_nt: TGTGCCAGCAGGCCCTCGACTCTTACGACCCAGTACTTC

j_call: TRBJ1-1
d_call: .
v_call: TRBV18
clone_size: few
cdr3_aa: CASSPYTADTEAFF
cdr3_nt: TGTGCCAGCTCACCGTATACAGCGGACACTGAAGCTTTCTTT

j_call: TRBJ2-2
d_call: TRBD1
v_call: TRBV13
clone_size: .
cdr3_aa: CASSPAPDRGGGTGELFF
cdr3_nt: TGTGCCAGCAGCCCCGCCCCCGACAGGGGCGGAGGGACCGGGGAGCTGTTTTTT

j_call: TRBJ2-7
d_call: TRBD1
v_call: TRBV5-1
clone_size: .
cdr3_aa: CASSSGTGDYEQYF
cdr3_nt: TGCGCCAGCAGCTCCGGGACAGGGGATTACGAGCAGTACTTC

j_call: TRBJ1-1
d_call: .
v_call: TRBV10-3
clone_size: .
cdr3_aa: CATRPDRDTEAFF
cdr3_nt: TGTGCCACACGACCGGACCGAGACACTGAAGCTTTCTTT

j_call: TRBJ1-2
d_call: TRBD1
v_call: TRBV3-1/TRBV3-2
clone_size: few
cdr3_aa: CASSQLQGARGYTF
cdr3_nt: TGTGCCAGCAGCCAATTGCAGGGGGCGAGGGGCTACACCTTC

j_call: TRBJ2-5
d_call: TRBD2
v_call: TRBV6-5
clone_size: .
cdr3_aa: CASSYLSGGKETQYF
cdr3_nt: TGTGCCAGCAGTTACCTAAGCGGGGGGAAGGAGACCCAGTACTTC

j_call: TRBJ2-1
d_call: .
v_call: TRBV24-1
clone_size: .
cdr3_aa: CATSDPRAVGNEQFF
cdr3_nt: TGTGCCACCAGTGATCCCCGGGCTGTAGGCAATGAGCAGTTCTTC

j_call: TRBJ2-3
d_call: TRBD2
v_call: TRBV5-1
clone_size: once
cdr3_aa: CASSPGTSGRVSTDTQYF
cdr3_nt: TGCGCCAGCAGCCCCGGGACTAGCGGGAGGGTGAGCACAGATACGCAGTATTTT

j_call: TRBJ1-2
d_call: .
v_call: TRBV5-6
clone_size: .
cdr3_aa: CASSLQGYGYTF
cdr3_nt: TGTGCCAGCAGTTTACAGGGTTATGGCTACACCTTC

j_call: TRBJ1-6
d_call: .
v_call: TRBV27
clone_size: .
cdr3_aa: CASTGQANSPLHF
cdr3_nt: TGTGCCAGCACCGGCCAGGCTAATTCACCCCTCCACTTT

j_call: TRBJ2-7
d_call: .
v_call: TRBV6-4
clone_size: .
cdr3_aa: CASSGQAYEQYF
cdr3_nt: TGTGCCAGCAGTGGACAGGCCTACGAGCAGTACTTC

j_call: TRBJ2-7
d_call: .
v_call: TRBV11-3
clone_size: few
cdr3_aa: CASSLEGQSHEQYF
cdr3_nt: TGTGCCAGCAGCTTAGAAGGACAGAGCCACGAGCAGTACTTC

j_call: TRBJ2-1
d_call: .
v_call: TRBV6-5
clone_size: .
cdr3_aa: CASSNPYSGEQFF
cdr3_nt: TGTGCCAGCAGCAACCCTTATTCGGGTGAGCAGTTCTTC

j_call: TRBJ2-3
d_call: TRBD2
v_call: TRBV27
clone_size: .
cdr3_aa: CASSSRVTSGSTDTQYF
cdr3_nt: TGTGCCAGCAGTTCCCGAGTGACTAGCGGAAGCACAGATACGCAGTATTTT

j_call: TRBJ2-6
d_call: .
v_call: TRBV21-1
clone_size: .
cdr3_aa: CASAEKKISGANVLTF
cdr3_nt: TGTGCCAGTGCTGAAAAAAAGATTTCTGGGGCCAACGTCCTGACTTTC

j_call: TRBJ1-6
d_call: .
v_call: TRBV30
clone_size: once
cdr3_aa: CAWSHGGGMLGSPLHF
cdr3_nt: TGTGCCTGGAGCCACGGCGGGGGCATGTTGGGTTCACCCCTCCACTTT

j_call: TRBJ1-2
d_call: TRBD1
v_call: TRBV29-1
clone_size: .
cdr3_aa: CSVGFRDRAGYTF
cdr3_nt: TGCAGCGTGGGCTTCCGGGACAGGGCTGGCTACACCTTC

j_call: TRBJ2-7
d_call: .
v_call: TRBV29-1
clone_size: .
cdr3_aa: CSVESGTYEQYF
cdr3_nt: TGCAGCGTTGAGTCGGGAACCTACGAGCAGTACTTC